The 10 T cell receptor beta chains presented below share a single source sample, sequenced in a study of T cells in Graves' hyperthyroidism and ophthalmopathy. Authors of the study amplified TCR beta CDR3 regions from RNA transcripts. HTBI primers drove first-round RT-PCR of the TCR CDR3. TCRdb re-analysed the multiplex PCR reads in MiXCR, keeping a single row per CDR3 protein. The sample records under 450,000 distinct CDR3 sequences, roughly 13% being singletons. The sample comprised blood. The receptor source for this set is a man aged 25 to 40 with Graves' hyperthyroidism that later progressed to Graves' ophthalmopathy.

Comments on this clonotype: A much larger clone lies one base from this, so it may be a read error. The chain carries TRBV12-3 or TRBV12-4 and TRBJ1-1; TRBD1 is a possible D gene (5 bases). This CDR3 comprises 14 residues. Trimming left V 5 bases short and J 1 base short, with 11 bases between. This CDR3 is CASSVQRGNTEAFF. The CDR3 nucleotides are TGTGCCAGCAGTGTGCAAAGGGGGAACACTGAAGCTTTCTTT.

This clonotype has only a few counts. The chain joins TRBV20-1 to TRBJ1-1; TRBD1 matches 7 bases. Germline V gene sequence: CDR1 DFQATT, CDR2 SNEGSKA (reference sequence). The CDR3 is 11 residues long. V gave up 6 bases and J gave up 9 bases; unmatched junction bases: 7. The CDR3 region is CSARRQGKAFF. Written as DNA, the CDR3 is TGCAGTGCACGGCGACAGGGAAAAGCTTTCTTT.

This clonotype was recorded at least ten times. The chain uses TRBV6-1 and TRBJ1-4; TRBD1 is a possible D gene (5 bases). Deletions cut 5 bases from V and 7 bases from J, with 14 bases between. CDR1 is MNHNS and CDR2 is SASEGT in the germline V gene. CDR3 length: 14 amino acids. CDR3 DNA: TGTGCCAGCAGTTCAACAGGAGGAGGTGAAAAACTGTTTTTT. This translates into CASSSTGGGEKLFF.

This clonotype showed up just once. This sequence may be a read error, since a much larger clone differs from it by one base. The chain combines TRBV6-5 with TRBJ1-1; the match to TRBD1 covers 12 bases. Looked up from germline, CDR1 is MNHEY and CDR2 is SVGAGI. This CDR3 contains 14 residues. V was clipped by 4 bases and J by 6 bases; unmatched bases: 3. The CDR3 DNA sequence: TGTGCCAGCAGTTGGGACAGGGGGCGCGCTGAAGCTTTCTTT. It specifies CASSWDRGRAEAFF.

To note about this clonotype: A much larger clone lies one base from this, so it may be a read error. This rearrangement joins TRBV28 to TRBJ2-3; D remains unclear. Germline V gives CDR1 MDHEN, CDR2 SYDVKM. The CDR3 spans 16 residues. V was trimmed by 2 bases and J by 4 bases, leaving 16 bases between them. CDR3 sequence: CASSLIALKGADTQYF. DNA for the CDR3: TGTGCCAGCAGTTTAATCGCTTTAAAGGGTGCAGATACGCAGTATTTT.

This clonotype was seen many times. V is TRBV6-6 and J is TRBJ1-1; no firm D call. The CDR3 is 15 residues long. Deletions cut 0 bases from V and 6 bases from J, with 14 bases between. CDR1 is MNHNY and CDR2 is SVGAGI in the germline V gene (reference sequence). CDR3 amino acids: CASSYSIGGYAEAFF. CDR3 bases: TGTGCCAGCAGTTACTCGATAGGCGGTTACGCTGAAGCTTTCTTT.

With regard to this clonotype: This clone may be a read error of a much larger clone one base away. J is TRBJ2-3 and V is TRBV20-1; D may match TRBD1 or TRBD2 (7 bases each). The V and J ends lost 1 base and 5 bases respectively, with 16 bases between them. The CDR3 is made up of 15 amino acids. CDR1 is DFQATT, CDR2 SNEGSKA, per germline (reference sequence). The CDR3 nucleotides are TGCAGTGCTAGAGGTTTAGGGGGCGGGGGAGATACGCAGTATTTT. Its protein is CSARGLGGGGDTQYF.

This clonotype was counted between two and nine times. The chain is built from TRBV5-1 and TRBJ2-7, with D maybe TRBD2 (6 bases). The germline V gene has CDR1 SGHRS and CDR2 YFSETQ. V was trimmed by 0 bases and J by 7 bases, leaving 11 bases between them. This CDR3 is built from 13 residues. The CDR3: CASSLGHGGEQYF. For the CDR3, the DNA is TGCGCCAGCAGCTTGGGACACGGGGGTGAGCAGTACTTC.

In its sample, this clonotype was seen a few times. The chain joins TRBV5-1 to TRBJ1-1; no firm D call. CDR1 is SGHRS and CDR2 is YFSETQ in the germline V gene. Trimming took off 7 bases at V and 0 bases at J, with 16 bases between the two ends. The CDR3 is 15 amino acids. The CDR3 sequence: CASEKGGDMNTEAFF. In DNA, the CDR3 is TGCGCCAGCGAGAAAGGAGGTGACATGAACACTGAAGCTTTCTTT.

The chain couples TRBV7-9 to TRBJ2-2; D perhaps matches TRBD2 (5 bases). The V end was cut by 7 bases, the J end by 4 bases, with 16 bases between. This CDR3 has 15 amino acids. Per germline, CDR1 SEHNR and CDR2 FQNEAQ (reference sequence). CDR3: CASTFEGRGTGELFF. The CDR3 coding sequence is TGTGCCAGCACTTTCGAGGGCCGGGGCACCGGGGAGCTGTTTTTT.